Below are 20 T cell receptor beta chains sequenced from a single sample in a study of T cells in Graves' hyperthyroidism and ophthalmopathy. Amplified regions were TCR beta CDR3 sequences from RNA transcripts. First-round RT-PCR with HTBI primers amplified the TCR CDR3 region. TCRdb processed the multiplex PCR reads anew with MiXCR; each CDR3 protein has one entry. The table has approximately 32,000 distinct CDR3 sequences, about 50% seen once. The specimen was blood. The receptors shown here come from a woman aged 50 to 60 with Graves' hyperthyroidism that later progressed to Graves' ophthalmopathy.

The rearrangement joins TRBV7-3 to TRBJ2-5, with 10 positions matching TRBD1. The CDR3 spans 15 residues. The V and J ends lost 5 bases and 5 bases, in that order; junction bases with no gene match: 8. CDR1 SGHTA and CDR2 FQGTGA come from the germline V gene. CDR3 loop: CASSHGGQGRETQYF. The CDR3, as DNA: TGTGCCAGCAGCCACGGGGGACAGGGGCGCGAGACCCAGTACTTC.

This clonotype is medium-sized within its sample. The chain uses TRBV7-6 and TRBJ2-6; D possibly matches TRBD1 or TRBD2 (5 bases each). The CDR3 is made up of 16 amino acids. Per the germline V gene, CDR1 is SGHVS and CDR2 is FNYEAQ. V was trimmed by 5 bases and J by 4 bases, leaving 15 bases between them. CDR3 region: CASSPQGAGGANVLTF. The CDR3 coding sequence is TGTGCCAGCAGCCCTCAAGGGGCGGGCGGGGCCAACGTCCTGACTTTC.

Concerning this clonotype: One end of the junction varies from germline; a read error may be responsible. The V gene is TRBV7-9, the J gene TRBJ1-1; 7 nucleotides match TRBD1. The CDR3 has 12 amino acids. Germline V gives CDR1 SEHNR, CDR2 FQNEAQ (reference sequence). CDR3 sequence: CAGSLGQGVAFF. In DNA, the CDR3 is TGTGCCGGCAGCTTGGGGCAGGGGGTAGCTTTCTTT. The full variable domain, completed using reference TRBV7-9 and TRBJ1-1, is DTGVSQNPRHKITKRGQNVTFRCDPISEHNRLYWYRQTLGQGPEFLTYFQNEAQLEKSRLLSDRFSAERPKGSFSTLEIQRTEQGDSAMYLCAGSLGQGVAFFGQGTRLTVV.

Worth noting for this clonotype: Mismatch with germline at one junction end may stem from a read error. The chain is built from TRBV10-3 and TRBJ2-7; possibly TRBD1 or TRBD2 for D (6 bases each). Germline V gene sequence: CDR1 ENHRY, CDR2 SYGVKD. The CDR3 is 12 residues long. CDR3 region: CAIKTRGASVSF. CDR3 DNA: TGTGCCATCAAAACGAGGGGGGCTAGCGTATCGTTC.

The CDR3 bases are TGCGCCAGCAGCGAGGACAGGGGGAGTGAAAAACTGTTTTTT. Its protein is CASSEDRGSEKLFF. The chain is built from TRBV10-1 and TRBJ1-4, with TRBD1 identical over 10 bases. Germline lookup yields CDR1 WNHNN and CDR2 SYGVQD (reference sequence). J was trimmed by 7 bases and V by 6 bases; bases with no gene match: 5. The CDR3 is made up of 14 amino acids.

This clonotype was counted many times. This chain uses TRBV11-2 with TRBJ1-2; the D gene is possibly TRBD1 (5 bases). The germline V gene has CDR1 SGHAT and CDR2 FQNNGV. This CDR3 has 17 residues. The V end lost 5 bases, the J end lost 4 bases, and 23 bases lay between the germline ends. CDR3 loop: CASSPRWGGISSYGYTF. CDR3 bases: TGTGCCAGCAGCCCGAGGTGGGGCGGTATTTCGAGCTATGGCTACACCTTC.

In this sample, this clonotype turned up many times. The V gene is TRBV30, the J gene TRBJ1-1; D uncertain. This CDR3 has 13 residues. Trimming shortened V by 0 bases and J by 4 bases, and 9 bases separated the two germline ends. The germline V gene has CDR1 GTSNPN and CDR2 SVGIG (reference sequence). CDR3: CAWSVFWGTEAFF. The DNA for the CDR3 is TGTGCCTGGAGTGTATTTTGGGGCACTGAAGCTTTCTTT.

On this clonotype: An end of the junction does not agree with germline; a read error may underlie this. The chain carries TRBV24-1 and TRBJ2-5, with D tentatively TRBD1 (6 bases). Germline CDR1 KGHDR, CDR2 SFDVKD. The length of the CDR3 is 13 residues. The CDR3 spells CATSDLRQGTQYF. In DNA, the CDR3 is TGTGCCACCAGTGATTTGCGGCAGGGGACCCAATACTTC.

This clonotype is medium-sized (0.01 to 0.1%). CDR3 in DNA: TGTGCCACCAGGGGATCGAACACTGAAGCTTTCTTT. This sequence encodes CATRGSNTEAFF. The V and J genes are TRBV24-1 and TRBJ1-1; the D is unclear. The CDR3 extends over 12 amino acids. Germline assignment: CDR1 KGHDR and CDR2 SFDVKD. With 7 bases removed from V and 1 base from J, the gap between germline ends came to 6 bases.

Note on this clonotype: At one of its ends the junction is not consistent with the germline gene, which may arise from a read error. This chain links TRBV29-1 with TRBJ2-3; TRBD1 matches at 10 bases. This CDR3 is 11 amino acids long. CDR1 SQVTM and CDR2 ANQGSEA come from the germline V gene. CDR3 sequence: CSVVLGTGDHF. The CDR3 DNA sequence: TGCAGCGTTGTATTAGGGACAGGGGATCATTTT.

The chain links TRBV19 to TRBJ1-1; D remains ambiguous. The CDR3 has 13 amino acids. The germline V gene has CDR1 LNHDA and CDR2 SQIVND (reference sequence). V was shortened by 9 bases and J by 1 base, with 12 bases between the two germline ends. CDR3 amino acids: CASHGLQNTEAFF. The CDR3 bases are TGTGCCAGCCATGGACTACAGAACACTGAAGCTTTCTTT.

This clonotype is labeled as medium-sized. The V call is TRBV20-1, the J call TRBJ1-5; D call uncertain. Germline V gives CDR1 DFQATT, CDR2 SNEGSKA (reference sequence). The CDR3 totals 13 residues. Deletions cut 3 bases from V and 5 bases from J, with 11 bases between. The CDR3 nucleotides read TGCAGTGCTAGTGTTGGATTCGATCAGCCCCAGCATTTT. This encodes CSASVGFDQPQHF.

As for this clonotype: A read error may explain this, as a much larger clone is one base away. CDR3 residues: CVSGQPQGNTEAFF. CDR3 DNA: TGCGTCAGCGGCCAACCACAGGGTAACACTGAAGCTTTCTTT. The chain combines TRBV4-1 with TRBJ1-1, with D possibly matching TRBD1 (6 bases). The CDR3 spans 14 residues. Germline assignment: CDR1 MGHRA and CDR2 YSYEKL.

This clonotype was found a few times. V is TRBV27 and J is TRBJ2-2; D is perhaps TRBD1 (5 bases). In germline, CDR1 is MNHEY, CDR2 SMNVEV (reference sequence). The ends were cut back, 3 bases at V and 5 bases at J, with 16 bases in the middle. The CDR3 sequence is 16 residues long. CDR3 in amino acids: CASSFLNRSRTGELFF. CDR3 DNA: TGTGCCAGCAGTTTTTTAAACAGGTCAAGGACCGGGGAGCTGTTTTTT.

To note about this clonotype: A much more abundant neighbour one base away suggests this may be a read error. The V and J genes are TRBV18 and TRBJ1-5; no clear D gene. CDR1 is KGHSH, CDR2 LQKENI, per germline. Trimming cost V 5 bases and J 0 bases, with 5 bases left between them. The CDR3 length is 13 residues. CDR3 sequence (DNA): TGTGCCAGCTCAGACGTTAGCAATCAGCCCCAGCATTTT. Translated: CASSDVSNQPQHF.

The chain carries TRBV19 and TRBJ2-7; unclear D gene. Trimming shortened V by 1 base and J by 0 bases, and 7 bases separated the two germline ends. The CDR3 is made up of 14 amino acids. The V gene's germline CDR1 is LNHDA and CDR2 SQIVND (reference sequence). CDR3 region: CASSIGSFSYEQYF. The CDR3 nucleotides are TGTGCCAGTAGTATAGGGAGCTTCTCCTACGAGCAGTACTTC.

The table lists this clonotype with many counts. The chain uses TRBV5-1 and TRBJ2-4; 8 nucleotides agree with TRBD1. From germline, CDR1 is SGHRS and CDR2 YFSETQ. This CDR3 is built from 16 residues. Trimming cost V 4 bases and J 1 base; bases outside gene matches: 7. The CDR3 region has the DNA TGCGCCAGCAGCGACCGAACAGGGGGGGCCAAAAACATTCAGTACTTC. Its translation: CASSDRTGGAKNIQYF.

The rearrangement joins TRBV20-1 to TRBJ1-1; 10 bases fit TRBD1. The germline gives CDR1 DFQATT, CDR2 SNEGSKA (reference sequence). Germline trimming cut 0 bases from V and 8 bases from J; bases unmatched to any gene: 6. The CDR3 contains 14 residues. This CDR3 is CSARDRDRGREAFF. CDR3 DNA sequence: TGCAGTGCTAGAGATAGGGACAGGGGAAGAGAAGCTTTCTTT.

This clonotype was seen at least ten times. The V gene is TRBV7-3, the J gene TRBJ1-1, with D perhaps matching TRBD1 (6 bases). Germline lookup yields CDR1 SGHTA and CDR2 FQGTGA. The CDR3 spans 14 residues. V dropped 4 bases and J dropped 1 base, with 10 bases sitting between them. The CDR3 sequence: CASSWTAENTEAFF. The CDR3 DNA follows: TGTGCCAGCAGCTGGACAGCGGAGAACACTGAAGCTTTCTTT.

This clonotype was seen many times. The chain carries TRBV20-1 and TRBJ2-3, with D maybe TRBD2 (5 bases). This CDR3 spans 14 amino acids. Germline CDR1 reads DFQATT; CDR2 reads SNEGSKA (reference sequence). Trimming shortened V by 8 bases and J by 5 bases, and 20 bases separated the two germline ends. The chain's CDR3 is CSIPGSWVGDTQYF. The CDR3 DNA reads as TGCAGTATCCCGGGGTCTTGGGTGGGAGATACGCAGTATTTT.